These 26 T cell receptor beta chains came from one sample sequenced in a study of OX40 agonist ivuxolimab in advanced cancers. The assay was immunoSEQ multiplex PCR, and TCRdb's table has in-frame clones only and misses some. The table lists around 61,000 clones, more than 70% of them singletons. The material sequenced was CD4+ or CD8+ T cells sorted from blood, taken in a trial of the OX40 agonist ivuxolimab. The receptors originated from an adult with an advanced solid tumor such as melanoma, head and neck, liver or kidney cancer.

The chain couples TRBV2 to TRBJ2-7, with TRBD2 identical over 11 bases. This CDR3 contains 21 residues. V dropped 3 bases and J dropped 3; count of bases not matched to a gene: 22. Germline V gives CDR1 SNHLY, CDR2 FYNNEI. The CDR3 DNA sequence: TGTGCCAGCAGTGAGACGTGGTACGGGACTAGCGGAGAGGGGACAAACTACGAGCAGTACTTC. Residues: CASSETWYGTSGEGTNYEQYF.

This clone appeared a single time. This chain links TRBV2 with TRBJ2-1; D is tentatively TRBD1 or TRBD2 (5 bases each). The V end was cut by 11 bases, the J end by 8 bases, with 22 bases between. The CDR3 totals 14 residues. Germline values: CDR1 SNHLY, CDR2 FYNNEI. The CDR3 DNA follows: TGTGCCGTAAAAGAGGGGTCCGGCTCTTATGAGCAGTTCTTC. Its translation is CAVKEGSGSYEQFF.

Concerning this clone: One end of the junction varies from germline; a read error may be responsible. Other DNA variants within this sample encode the same CDR3. This chain links TRBV19 with TRBJ2-7; no firm D call. Germline CDR1 is LNHDA and CDR2 is SQIVND (reference sequence). The CDR3 spans 14 residues. The CDR3 region is CASSIGLAGYEQYF. The CDR3 bases are TGTGCTAGTAGTATAGGTTTGGCAGGATACGAGCAGTACTTC.

This chain uses TRBV11-2 with TRBJ2-1, with TRBD2 identical over 13 bases. The germline V gene has CDR1 SGHAT and CDR2 FQNNGV. V gave up 7 bases and J gave up 10 bases; unmatched junction bases: 10. This CDR3 is 15 amino acids long. CDR3 in DNA: TGTGCCAGCACCAAAACCGGGACTAGCGGGGTAGAGCAGTTCTTC. Translating gives CASTKTGTSGVEQFF.

The rearrangement links TRBV6-5 to TRBJ1-1; no clear D. The CDR3 loop spans 15 amino acids. V gave up 6 bases and J gave up 1 base, with 15 bases separating them. Germline V lookup: CDR1 MNHEY, CDR2 SVGAGI. CDR3: CASSPLEGSNTEAFF. DNA for the CDR3: TGTGCCAGCAGCCCCCTGGAGGGCTCGAACACTGAAGCTTTCTTT.

V usage is TRBV7-9 and J usage is TRBJ1-1; weak D call: TRBD1 (5 bases). The CDR3 has 14 amino acids. With 2 bases removed from V and 8 bases from J, the gap between germline ends came to 15 bases. Germline V gene sequence: CDR1 SEHNR, CDR2 FQNEAQ (reference sequence). The CDR3 coding sequence is TGTGCCAGCAGCTTAAGGCAGGGTTCAGCGGAAGCTTTCTTT. This encodes CASSLRQGSAEAFF.

The chain couples TRBV7-9 to TRBJ1-4; the D gene is possibly TRBD1 (6 bases). CDR3 length equals 15 residues. CDR1 SEHNR and CDR2 FQNEAQ come from the germline V gene (reference sequence). V was shortened by 0 bases and J by 8 bases, with 13 bases between the two germline ends. The CDR3 spells CASSLAQGLGEKLFF. The CDR3 region has the DNA TGTGCCAGCAGCTTAGCGCAGGGGCTAGGAGAAAAACTGTTTTTT.

V usage is TRBV30 and J usage is TRBJ2-2, with D uncertain. Trimming stripped 1 base from V and 2 bases from J, with 2 bases between. The CDR3 loop spans 12 amino acids. Germline CDR1 is GTSNPN and CDR2 is SVGIG (reference sequence). Written as DNA, the CDR3 is TGTGCCTGGAGTGAAAACACCGGGGAGCTGTTTTTT. As protein: CAWSENTGELFF.

V and J are TRBV2 and TRBJ1-3; D gene uncertain. The CDR3 extends over 16 amino acids. Trimming shortened V by 5 bases and J by 0 bases, and 14 bases separated the two germline ends. Per the germline V gene, CDR1 is SNHLY and CDR2 is FYNNEI. CDR3 protein: CASSNAGAVSGNTIYF. The CDR3 coding sequence is TGTGCCAGCAGTAACGCAGGCGCGGTCTCTGGAAACACCATATATTTT. Together with reference TRBV2 and TRBJ1-3, the CDR3 gives the full variable domain: EPEVTQTPSHQVTQMGQEVILRCVPISNHLYFYWYRQILGQKVEFLVSFYNNEISEKSEIFDDQFSVERPDGSNFTLKIRSTKLEDSAMYFCASSNAGAVSGNTIYFGEGSWLTVV.

This chain uses TRBV5-1 with TRBJ1-3; no clear D. The CDR3 runs to 13 residues. V lost 4 bases and J lost 0, with 5 bases in between. Germline loops: CDR1 SGHRS, CDR2 YFSETQ. The CDR3 region is CASSRDSGNTIYF. The CDR3 DNA is TGCGCCAGCAGCAGGGACTCTGGAAACACCATATATTTT.

This chain joins TRBV28 and TRBJ1-2, with a possible D match to TRBD1 (6 bases). CDR1 and CDR2 (germline): MDHEN, SYDVKM. The germline V and J ends were trimmed by 1 base and 7 bases, with 13 bases remaining between them. There are 14 residues in the CDR3. The CDR3 coding sequence is TGTGCCAGCAGTTTATTAGGGGGTAGTCTTGGCTACACCTTC. Amino acids: CASSLLGGSLGYTF.

J is TRBJ2-7 and V is TRBV19, with D tentatively TRBD2 (6 bases). Germline-derived CDR1 and CDR2 are LNHDA and SQIVND (reference sequence). The V gene lost 2 bases and the J gene lost 6 bases, with 17 bases spanning the gap. CDR3 length: 15 residues. CDR3 nucleotides: TGTGCCAGTAGTATATCTCTTTTCGGGGGTGGCGAGCAGTACTTC. Protein sequence: CASSISLFGGGEQYF.

Worth noting for this clone: Other DNA variants within this sample encode the same CDR3. The V gene is TRBV18, the J gene TRBJ2-4; no reliable D call. CDR1 is KGHSH, CDR2 LQKENI, per germline. Trimming pared 2 bases from V and 1 base from J, leaving 6 bases between. The CDR3 length is 14 residues. The chain's CDR3 is CASSPEGAKNIQYF. CDR3 nucleotide sequence: TGTGCCAGCTCACCAGAAGGGGCCAAAAACATTCAGTACTTC. The entire variable domain, with the rest obtained from reference TRBV18 and TRBJ2-4, is as follows: NAGVMQNPRHLVRRRGQEARLRCSPMKGHSHVYWYRQLPEEGLKFMVYLQKENIIDESGMPKERFSAEFPKEGPSILRIQQVVRGDSAAYFCASSPEGAKNIQYFGAGTRLSVL.

The chain uses TRBV28 and TRBJ1-3; D may be TRBD1 (5 bases). CDR1 and CDR2 (germline): MDHEN, SYDVKM. The CDR3 sequence is 16 residues long. V lost 3 bases and J lost 0, with 12 bases in between. CDR3 DNA: TGTGCCAGCAGTTTGACGAGGGGAAACTCTGGAAACACCATATATTTT. Protein sequence: CASSLTRGNSGNTIYF. Full variable domain (remainder filled in from reference TRBV28 and TRBJ1-3): DVKVTQSSRYLVKRTGEKVFLECVQDMDHENMFWYRQDPGLGLRLIYFSYDVKMKEKGDIPEGYSVSREKKERFSLILESASTNQTSMYLCASSLTRGNSGNTIYFGEGSWLTVV.

Note on this clone: A junction boundary mismatches the germline segment, possibly from a read error. This chain connects TRBV6-1 to TRBJ1-2; unclear D gene. CDR3 length equals 14 residues. Per germline, CDR1 MNHNS and CDR2 SASEGT. CDR3 DNA: TGTGCCAGCCGTGAGGGCCCCACTAACTATGGCTACACCTTC. Protein sequence: CASREGPTNYGYTF.

V gene TRBV7-9 combines with J gene TRBJ2-5; no clear D gene. V lost 4 bases to trimming and J lost 0 bases, with 3 bases between them. Germline assignment: CDR1 SEHNR and CDR2 FQNEAQ (reference sequence). The CDR3 has 12 residues. DNA of the CDR3: TGTGCCAGCAGCTCAAACCAAGAGACCCAGTACTTC. Protein product: CASSSNQETQYF. The complete variable domain, with remaining parts taken from reference TRBV7-9 and TRBJ2-5, reads DTGVSQNPRHKITKRGQNVTFRCDPISEHNRLYWYRQTLGQGPEFLTYFQNEAQLEKSRLLSDRFSAERPKGSFSTLEIQRTEQGDSAMYLCASSSNQETQYFGPGTRLLVL.

A few counts support this clone. The chain recombines TRBV27 with TRBJ2-2; 8 bases match TRBD2. The J segment lost 4 bases and the V segment lost 5 bases, leaving 6 bases of the junction unmatched. The CDR3 has 15 residues. CDR1 and CDR2 (germline): MNHEY, SMNVEV (reference sequence). The CDR3 bases are TGTGCCAGCAGTGGGCAGGCGGGGGGCACCGGGGAGCTGTTTTTT. It translates to CASSGQAGGTGELFF.

This clone has only a few counts. This same CDR3 is encoded by further DNA sequences in the sample. The V call is TRBV5-4, the J call TRBJ2-7, with D unclear. The V and J ends lost 1 base and 0 bases respectively, with 5 bases between them. The CDR3 spans 13 residues. Germline V lookup: CDR1 SGHNT, CDR2 YYREEE (reference sequence). The chain's CDR3 is CASSLLGSYEQYF. As DNA, the CDR3 is TGTGCCAGCAGCTTGCTGGGCTCCTACGAGCAGTACTTC.

This rearrangement joins TRBV6-1 to TRBJ2-1; no reliable D call. The V gene's germline CDR1 is MNHNS and CDR2 SASEGT. The CDR3 extends over 14 amino acids. The V and J ends lost 0 bases and 2 bases respectively, with 5 bases between them. The CDR3 spells CASSEAETYNEQFF. CDR3 bases: TGTGCCAGCAGTGAAGCGGAAACCTACAATGAGCAGTTCTTC.

V and J are TRBV11-3 and TRBJ2-1; D might be TRBD2 (6 bases). This CDR3 region has 13 residues. CDR1 is SGHNT and CDR2 is YENEEA in the germline V gene. V gave up 4 bases and J gave up 9 bases, with 13 bases separating them. The CDR3 is CASSSTSLTEQFF. Written as DNA, the CDR3 is TGTGCCAGCAGCTCCACTAGCTTGACTGAGCAGTTCTTC.

This clone was seen only a few times. The chain joins TRBV6-1 to TRBJ1-4; possibly TRBD1 for D (6 bases). CDR1 MNHNS and CDR2 SASEGT come from the germline V gene. The V and J ends lost 11 bases and 3 bases respectively, with 13 bases between them. The CDR3 is made up of 13 amino acids. The CDR3 sequence: CASRGPANEKLFF. CDR3 sequence (DNA): TGTGCCTCACGGGGGCCTGCTAATGAAAAACTGTTTTTT.

The rearrangement uses TRBV30 and TRBJ1-3; D remains ambiguous. Germline-derived CDR1 and CDR2 are GTSNPN and SVGIG (reference sequence). The CDR3 loop spans 14 amino acids. Trimming shortened V by 6 bases and J by 0 bases, and 12 bases separated the two germline ends. For the CDR3, the DNA is TGTGCCTGTGCCCCTACGAGCTCTGGAAACACCATATATTTT. This sequence encodes CACAPTSSGNTIYF.

The chain employs TRBV28 and TRBJ2-7, with D possibly being TRBD1 or TRBD2 (5 bases each). CDR3 length equals 12 residues. Trimming pared 5 bases from V and 5 bases from J, leaving 10 bases between. Germline V gene data show CDR1 as MDHEN and CDR2 as SYDVKM. The CDR3 sequence is CASSVRGDEQYF. DNA of the CDR3: TGTGCCAGCAGTGTCAGAGGGGACGAGCAGTACTTC.

This chain links TRBV14 with TRBJ2-1, with TRBD2 identical over 11 bases. The junction had 0 bases not matched to a gene; V was cut back by 5 bases and J by 3 bases. This CDR3 has 14 residues. Germline loops: CDR1 SGHDN, CDR2 FVKESK. The CDR3 is CASSGTSGYNEQFF. CDR3 DNA: TGTGCCAGCAGCGGGACTAGCGGCTACAATGAGCAGTTCTTC. Full variable domain (outside the CDR3, taken from reference TRBV14 and TRBJ2-1): EAGVTQFPSHSVIEKGQTVTLRCDPISGHDNLYWYRRVMGKEIKFLLHFVKESKQDESGMPNNRFLAERTGGTYSTLKVQPAELEDSGVYFCASSGTSGYNEQFFGPGTRLTVL.

This chain links TRBV6-6 with TRBJ2-7; tentatively, D is TRBD1 (6 bases). The germline V gene has CDR1 MNHNY and CDR2 SVGAGI (reference sequence). Deletions cut 7 bases from V and 1 base from J, with 14 bases between. This CDR3 spans 14 amino acids. CDR3 sequence: CASTHSGQSYEQYF. DNA for the CDR3: TGTGCCAGCACCCACTCGGGACAATCCTACGAGCAGTACTTC.

The chain recombines TRBV28 with TRBJ1-5; 7 bases match TRBD1. This CDR3 is built from 18 residues. J was trimmed by 0 bases and V by 5 bases; bases with no gene match: 13. Germline V lookup: CDR1 MDHEN, CDR2 SYDVKM. CDR3: CASSARGTEFYSNQPQHF. DNA for the CDR3: TGTGCCAGCAGTGCGAGGGGGACAGAATTTTATAGCAATCAGCCCCAGCATTTT.